The 7 T cell receptor beta chains listed next were all sequenced from one sample in a study of identical twins. A single record per CDR3 protein comes from TCRdb applying MiXCR to the 5' RACE reads. This sample has 1.5 million to 2 million distinct CDR3 sequences; around a third occur once, and the top ten carry approximately 0.29%. The sample consisted of cord blood. The receptors come from a newborn girl in good health.

This clonotype was counted a few times. This chain links TRBV27 with TRBJ2-3, with TRBD2 identical over 12 bases. From germline, CDR1 is MNHEY and CDR2 SMNVEV (reference sequence). With V trimmed by 3 bases and J by 6 bases, 4 bases remained unmatched. This CDR3 region has 15 residues. The CDR3 region has the DNA TGTGCCAGCAGTTTTATAACTAGCGGGAGGGATACGCAGTATTTT. Translated, it gives CASSFITSGRDTQYF.

J is TRBJ2-5 and V is TRBV7-9; D unclear. V lost 3 bases, J lost 1 base, and 12 bases lay in between. The CDR3 spans 15 residues. CDR1 is SEHNR, CDR2 FQNEAQ, per germline (reference sequence). The CDR3 DNA sequence: TGTGCCAGCAGCTTGGGCTCAAGCCGCCAAGAGACCCAGTACTTC. Translation: CASSLGSSRQETQYF.

The chain uses TRBV24-1 and TRBJ2-1; possibly TRBD2 for D (5 bases). V shed 5 bases and J shed 2 bases, with 9 bases lying between them. The CDR3 is 14 residues long. Germline V gene data show CDR1 as KGHDR and CDR2 as SFDVKD. CDR3 sequence (DNA): TGTGCCACCAGTGCGAATAGCGCCTACAATGAGCAGTTCTTC. Translated: CATSANSAYNEQFF.

A few counts support this clonotype. The gene calls are TRBV7-9 and TRBJ2-3; 11 bases agree with TRBD1. The CDR3 extends over 18 amino acids. V shed 5 bases, J shed 3 bases, and the junction held 13 bases outside the gene matches. The germline V gene encodes CDR1 SEHNR and CDR2 FQNEAQ (reference sequence). This CDR3 is CASSPLRIGTGGTDTQYF. CDR3 DNA sequence: TGTGCCAGCAGCCCACTTAGGATCGGGACAGGGGGTACAGATACGCAGTATTTT.

This clonotype turned up a few times. This chain uses TRBV12-3 or TRBV12-4 with TRBJ2-3; possible D gene TRBD2, 6 bases. The CDR3 is 16 amino acids. V shed 1 base and J shed 3 bases, with 14 bases lying between them. This CDR3 reads CASSLGPGRLTDTQYF. For the CDR3, the DNA is TGTGCCAGCAGTTTAGGTCCAGGGAGGTTGACAGATACGCAGTATTTT.

This clonotype was picked up a small number of times. The rearrangement uses TRBV10-3 and TRBJ2-1, with 10 bases identical to TRBD2. The DNA end is a closer match to TRBJ2-7, so the J assignment may be wrong. CDR3 length: 13 residues. Germline V CDR1 and CDR2: ENHRY, SYGVKD. The CDR3 sequence is CATSGSSYNEQYF. The CDR3 DNA sequence: TGTGCCACTAGCGGGAGCTCCTACAATGAGCAGTACTTC.

The rearrangement uses TRBV20-1 and TRBJ2-1, with TRBD2 as a possible D gene (6 bases). Germline V gives CDR1 DFQATT, CDR2 SNEGSKA (reference sequence). This CDR3 spans 14 amino acids. Between the trimmed V and J ends, which lost 6 bases and 4 bases, there was a span of 16 bases. CDR3 in amino acids: CSAPRRGRYNEQFF. Here the CDR3 DNA reads TGCAGTGCCCCCCGGAGGGGCAGGTACAATGAGCAGTTCTTC.